This T cell receptor (beta chain) was retrieved from a study of identifying expanded T cells in peripheral blood. Healthy donors had no documented immune events, such as infections, while sampled. Some clones are missing from TCRdb's copy, which holds only in-frame ones; the method was immunoSEQ multiplex PCR. Altogether 75,000 to 100,000 clones are present, roughly 90% being singletons, with the ten largest covering 2.5% to 3%. About this clone: The antigen remains undetermined.

Regarding the study as a whole: Over about two and four weeks, about 16.4 and 19 clones changed, versus around 1.2 between replicates. Two-week clone count variance significantly increased as total template count grew.

The sequencing input was blood. The clonotype originates from a person aged 18-70 years in good health.

CDR3 sequence reads: CASSLAFTGLAKNIQYF. CDR3 DNA: TGTGCCAGCAGCTTGGCCTTCACAGGACTAGCCAAAAACATTCAGTACTTC. The genes are TRBV5-6 and TRBJ2-4, with D possibly called TRBD1 or TRBD2 (5 bases each). The CDR3 runs 17 residues. From germline, CDR1 is SGHDT and CDR2 YYEEEE. V was trimmed by 0 bases and J by 0 bases, leaving 13 bases between them.